This TCR beta chain was sequenced for a study of OX40 agonist ivuxolimab in advanced cancers. Study overall: Of mixed ages from about 23 to 85 and averaging about 56 years, the group was roughly 85% male. Anti-PD-1, anti-PD-L1 or anti-CTLA-4 therapy given earlier was allowed, and approximately 40% had some. Notes on the study in general: In the 0.1-3.0 mg/kg groups, partial responders showed among the lowest expansion.

Sequenced by immunoSEQ multiplex PCR; TCRdb stores in-frame clones only, minus some. The sample has under 55,000 clones, roughly four fifths seen once. As regards this clone: The antigen is undetermined.

Germline V gene sequence: CDR1 SGHDN, CDR2 FVKESK. CDR3 length equals 14 residues. V was pared by 1 base and J by 4 bases, with 10 bases between. Patients were excluded for autoimmune disease history or systemic immunosuppression. Here the sequenced sample was CD4+ or CD8+ T cells sorted from blood, taken in a trial of the OX40 agonist ivuxolimab. The receptor comes from an adult with an advanced solid tumor such as melanoma, head and neck, liver or kidney cancer. The chain is built from TRBV14 and TRBJ1-1; D is perhaps TRBD1 (5 bases). The CDR3 spells CASSQGGRFTEAFF. The CDR3 coding sequence is TGTGCCAGCAGCCAAGGGGGGAGGTTCACTGAAGCTTTCTTT.